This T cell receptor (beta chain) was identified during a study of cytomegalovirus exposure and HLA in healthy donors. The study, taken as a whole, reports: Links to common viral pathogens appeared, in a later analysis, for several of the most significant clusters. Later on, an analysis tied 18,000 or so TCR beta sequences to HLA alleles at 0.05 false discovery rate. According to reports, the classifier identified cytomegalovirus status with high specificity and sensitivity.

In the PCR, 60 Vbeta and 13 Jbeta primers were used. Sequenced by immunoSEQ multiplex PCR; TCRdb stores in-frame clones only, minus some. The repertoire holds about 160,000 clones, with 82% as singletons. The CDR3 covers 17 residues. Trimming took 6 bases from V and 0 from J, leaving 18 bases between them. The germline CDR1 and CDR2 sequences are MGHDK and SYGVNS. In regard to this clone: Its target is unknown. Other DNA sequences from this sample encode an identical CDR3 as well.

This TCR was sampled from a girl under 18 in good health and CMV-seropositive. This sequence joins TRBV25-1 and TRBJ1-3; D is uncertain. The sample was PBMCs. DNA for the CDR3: TGTGCCAGCAGCGATGAGGCCGGTTCAGCCTCTGGAAACACCATATATTTT. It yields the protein CASSDEAGSASGNTIYF.